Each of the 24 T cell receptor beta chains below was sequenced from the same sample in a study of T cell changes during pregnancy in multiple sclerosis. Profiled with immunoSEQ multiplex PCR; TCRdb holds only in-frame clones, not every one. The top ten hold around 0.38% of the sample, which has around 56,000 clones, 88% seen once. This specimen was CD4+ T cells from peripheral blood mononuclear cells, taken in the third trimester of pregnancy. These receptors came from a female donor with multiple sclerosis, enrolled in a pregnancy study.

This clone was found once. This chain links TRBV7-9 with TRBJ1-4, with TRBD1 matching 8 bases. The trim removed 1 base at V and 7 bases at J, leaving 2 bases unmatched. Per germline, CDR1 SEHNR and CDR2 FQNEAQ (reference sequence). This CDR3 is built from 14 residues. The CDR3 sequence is CASSLGTGSEKLFF. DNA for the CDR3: TGTGCCAGCAGCTTAGGGACAGGGAGTGAAAAACTGTTTTTT. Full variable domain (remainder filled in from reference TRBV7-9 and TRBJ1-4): DTGVSQNPRHKITKRGQNVTFRCDPISEHNRLYWYRQTLGQGPEFLTYFQNEAQLEKSRLLSDRFSAERPKGSFSTLEIQRTEQGDSAMYLCASSLGTGSEKLFFGSGTQLSVL.

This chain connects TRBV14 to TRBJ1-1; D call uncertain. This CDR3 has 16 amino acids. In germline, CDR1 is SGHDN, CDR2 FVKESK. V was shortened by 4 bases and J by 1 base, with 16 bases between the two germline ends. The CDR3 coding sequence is TGTGCCAGCAGCCCTGATCAAGTAAGAGGGAACACTGAAGCTTTCTTT. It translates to CASSPDQVRGNTEAFF.

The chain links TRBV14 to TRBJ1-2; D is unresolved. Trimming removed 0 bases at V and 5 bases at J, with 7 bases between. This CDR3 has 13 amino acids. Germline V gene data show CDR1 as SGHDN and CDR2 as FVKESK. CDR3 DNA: TGTGCCAGCAGCCAAGACCCCGCGTATGGCTACACCTTC. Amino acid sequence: CASSQDPAYGYTF. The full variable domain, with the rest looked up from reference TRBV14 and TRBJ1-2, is EAGVTQFPSHSVIEKGQTVTLRCDPISGHDNLYWYRRVMGKEIKFLLHFVKESKQDESGMPNNRFLAERTGGTYSTLKVQPAELEDSGVYFCASSQDPAYGYTFGSGTRLTVV.

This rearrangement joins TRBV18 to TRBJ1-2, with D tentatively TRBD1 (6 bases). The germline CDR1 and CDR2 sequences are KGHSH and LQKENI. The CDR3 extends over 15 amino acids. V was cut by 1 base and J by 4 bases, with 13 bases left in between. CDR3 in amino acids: CASSPRDTEVYGYTF. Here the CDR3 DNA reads TGTGCCAGCTCACCACGGGACACAGAAGTCTATGGCTACACCTTC. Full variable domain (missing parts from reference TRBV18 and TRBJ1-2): NAGVMQNPRHLVRRRGQEARLRCSPMKGHSHVYWYRQLPEEGLKFMVYLQKENIIDESGMPKERFSAEFPKEGPSILRIQQVVRGDSAAYFCASSPRDTEVYGYTFGSGTRLTVV.

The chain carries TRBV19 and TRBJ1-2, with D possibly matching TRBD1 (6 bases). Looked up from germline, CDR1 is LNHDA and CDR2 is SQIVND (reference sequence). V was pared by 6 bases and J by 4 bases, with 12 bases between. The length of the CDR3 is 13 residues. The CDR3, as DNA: TGTGCCAGTAGCCCCGGGGACACCTATGGCTACACCTTC. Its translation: CASSPGDTYGYTF. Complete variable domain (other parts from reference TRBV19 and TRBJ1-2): DGGITQSPKYLFRKEGQNVTLSCEQNLNHDAMYWYRQDPGQGLRLIYYSQIVNDFQKGDIAEGYSVSREKKESFPLTVTSAQKNPTAFYLCASSPGDTYGYTFGSGTRLTVV.

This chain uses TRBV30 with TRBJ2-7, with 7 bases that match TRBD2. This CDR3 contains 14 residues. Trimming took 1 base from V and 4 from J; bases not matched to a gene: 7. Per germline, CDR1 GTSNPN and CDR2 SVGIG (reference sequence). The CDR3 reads CAWSGLAERYEQYF. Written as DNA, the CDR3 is TGTGCCTGGAGTGGGCTAGCGGAGAGATACGAGCAGTACTTC. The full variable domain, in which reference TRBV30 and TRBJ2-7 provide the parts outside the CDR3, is SQTIHQWPATLVQPVGSPLSLECTVEGTSNPNLYWYRQAAGRGLQLLFYSVGIGQISSEVPQNLSASRPQDRQFILSSKKLLLSDSGFYLCAWSGLAERYEQYFGPGTRLTVT.

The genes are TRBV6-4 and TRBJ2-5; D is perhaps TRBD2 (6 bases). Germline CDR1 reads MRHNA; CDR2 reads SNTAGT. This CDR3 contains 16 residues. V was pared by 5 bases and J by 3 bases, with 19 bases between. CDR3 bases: TGTGCCAGCAGTCCCTACCTCATGGGGGGTGAAGAGACCCAGTACTTC. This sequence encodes CASSPYLMGGEETQYF.

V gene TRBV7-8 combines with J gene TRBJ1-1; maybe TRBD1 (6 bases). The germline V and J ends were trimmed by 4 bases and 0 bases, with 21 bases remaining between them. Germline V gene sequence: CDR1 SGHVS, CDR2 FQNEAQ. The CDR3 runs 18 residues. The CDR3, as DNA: TGTGCCAGCAGCTCGAACAGGGTGGTGGTCGGGTTGAACACTGAAGCTTTCTTT. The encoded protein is CASSSNRVVVGLNTEAFF.

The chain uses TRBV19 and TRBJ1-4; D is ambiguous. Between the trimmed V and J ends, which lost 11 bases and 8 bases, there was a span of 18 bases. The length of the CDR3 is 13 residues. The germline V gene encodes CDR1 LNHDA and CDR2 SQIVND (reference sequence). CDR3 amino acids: CASTGARGEKLFF. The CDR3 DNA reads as TGTGCCTCTACTGGCGCCAGAGGGGAAAAACTGTTTTTT.

Here the CDR3 reads CASSRQGLLGEQFF. DNA for the CDR3: TGTGCCAGCAGCCGACAGGGCCTCCTCGGTGAGCAGTTCTTC. The J gene is TRBJ2-1, the V gene TRBV9, with TRBD1 matching 7 bases. The V segment lost 4 bases and the J segment 9 bases; nucleotides outside the gene matches: 10. This CDR3 comprises 14 residues. Germline V gene sequence: CDR1 SGDLS, CDR2 YYNGEE.

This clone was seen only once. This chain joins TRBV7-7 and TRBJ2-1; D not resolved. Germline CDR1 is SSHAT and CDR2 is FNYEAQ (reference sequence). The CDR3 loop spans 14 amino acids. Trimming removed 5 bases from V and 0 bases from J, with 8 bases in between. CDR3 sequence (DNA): TGTGCCAGCAGCACCCTCGGCTCCTACAATGAGCAGTTCTTC. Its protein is CASSTLGSYNEQFF.

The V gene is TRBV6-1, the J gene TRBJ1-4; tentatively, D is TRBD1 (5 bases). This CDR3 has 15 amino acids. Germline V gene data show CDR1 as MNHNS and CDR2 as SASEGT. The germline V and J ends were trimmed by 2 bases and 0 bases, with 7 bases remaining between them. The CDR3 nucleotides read TGTGCCAGCAGTGAACAGGGCCCAACTAATGAAAAACTGTTTTTT. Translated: CASSEQGPTNEKLFF.

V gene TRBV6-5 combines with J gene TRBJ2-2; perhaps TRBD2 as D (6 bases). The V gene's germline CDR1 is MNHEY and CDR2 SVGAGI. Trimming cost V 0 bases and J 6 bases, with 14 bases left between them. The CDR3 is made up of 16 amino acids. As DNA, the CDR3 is TGTGCCAGCAGTTACTCGAAAGGCAGGAGGGCCGGGGAGCTGTTTTTT. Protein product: CASSYSKGRRAGELFF.

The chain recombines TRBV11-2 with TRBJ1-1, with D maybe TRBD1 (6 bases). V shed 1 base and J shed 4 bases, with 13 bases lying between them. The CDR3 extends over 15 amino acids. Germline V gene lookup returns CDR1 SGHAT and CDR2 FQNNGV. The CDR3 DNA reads TGTGCCAGCAGCTTAGCGAACAGGGATCGCACTGAAGCTTTCTTT. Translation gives CASSLANRDRTEAFF. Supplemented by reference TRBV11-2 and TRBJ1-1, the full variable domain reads EAGVAQSPRYKIIEKRQSVAFWCNPISGHATLYWYQQILGQGPKLLIQFQNNGVVDDSQLPKDRFSAERLKGVDSTLKIQPAKLEDSAVYLCASSLANRDRTEAFFGQGTRLTVV.

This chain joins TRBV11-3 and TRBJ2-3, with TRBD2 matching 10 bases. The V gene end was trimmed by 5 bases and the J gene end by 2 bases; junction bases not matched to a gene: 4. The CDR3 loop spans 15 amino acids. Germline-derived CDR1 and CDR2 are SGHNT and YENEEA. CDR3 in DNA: TGTGCCAGCAGCCACGGACTAGCGGACACAGATACGCAGTATTTT. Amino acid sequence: CASSHGLADTDTQYF.

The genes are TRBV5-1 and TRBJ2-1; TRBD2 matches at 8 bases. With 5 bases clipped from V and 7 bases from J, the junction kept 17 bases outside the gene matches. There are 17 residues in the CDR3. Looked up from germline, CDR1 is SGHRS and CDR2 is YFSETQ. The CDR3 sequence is CASRNQPGTRQTNEQFF. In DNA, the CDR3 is TGCGCCAGCAGGAACCAACCCGGGACTAGGCAGACTAATGAGCAGTTCTTC.

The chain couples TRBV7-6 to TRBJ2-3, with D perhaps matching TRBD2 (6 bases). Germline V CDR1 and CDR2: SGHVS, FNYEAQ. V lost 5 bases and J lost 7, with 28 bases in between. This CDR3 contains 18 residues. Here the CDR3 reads CASSLSSLYGRSRNTQYF. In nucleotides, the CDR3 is TGTGCCAGCAGCCTGTCATCGCTTTACGGGAGATCAAGGAATACGCAGTATTTT.

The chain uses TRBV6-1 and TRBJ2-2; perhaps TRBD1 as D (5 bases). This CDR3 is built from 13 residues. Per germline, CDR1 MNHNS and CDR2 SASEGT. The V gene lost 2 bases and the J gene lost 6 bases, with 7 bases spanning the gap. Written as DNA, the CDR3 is TGTGCCAGCAGTGAATTGGGGCCCGGGGAGCTGTTTTTT. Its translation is CASSELGPGELFF.

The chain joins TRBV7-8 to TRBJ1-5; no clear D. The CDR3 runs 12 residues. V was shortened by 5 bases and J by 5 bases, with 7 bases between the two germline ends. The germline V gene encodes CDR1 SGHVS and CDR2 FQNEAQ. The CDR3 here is CASSQTDQPQHF. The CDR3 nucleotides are TGTGCCAGCAGCCAAACAGATCAGCCCCAGCATTTT.

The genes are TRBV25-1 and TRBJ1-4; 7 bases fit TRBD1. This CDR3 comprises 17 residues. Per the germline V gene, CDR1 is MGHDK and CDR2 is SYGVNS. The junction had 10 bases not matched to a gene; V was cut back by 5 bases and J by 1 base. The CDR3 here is CASSTSGNRGTNEKLFF. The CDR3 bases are TGTGCCAGCAGTACTAGTGGGAACAGGGGAACTAATGAAAAACTGTTTTTT.

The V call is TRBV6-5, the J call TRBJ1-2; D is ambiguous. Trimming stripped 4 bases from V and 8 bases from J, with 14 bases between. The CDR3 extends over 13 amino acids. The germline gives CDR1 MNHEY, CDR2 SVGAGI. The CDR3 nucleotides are TGTGCCAGCAGTTCCAACTACGCGGGGGGCTACACCTTC. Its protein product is CASSSNYAGGYTF.

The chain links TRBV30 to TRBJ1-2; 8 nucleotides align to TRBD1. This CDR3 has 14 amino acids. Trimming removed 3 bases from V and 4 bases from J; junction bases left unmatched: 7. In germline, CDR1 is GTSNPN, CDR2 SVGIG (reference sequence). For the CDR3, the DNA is TGTGCCTGGAGCGCCGACAGGGGATCCTATGGCTACACCTTC. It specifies CAWSADRGSYGYTF.

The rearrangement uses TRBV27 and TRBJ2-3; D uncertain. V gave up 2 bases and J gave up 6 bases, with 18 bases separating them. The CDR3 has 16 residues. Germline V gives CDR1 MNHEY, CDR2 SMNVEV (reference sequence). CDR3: CASSLGFARKTDTQYF. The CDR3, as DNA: TGTGCCAGCAGTTTAGGTTTTGCTAGAAAAACGGATACGCAGTATTTT.

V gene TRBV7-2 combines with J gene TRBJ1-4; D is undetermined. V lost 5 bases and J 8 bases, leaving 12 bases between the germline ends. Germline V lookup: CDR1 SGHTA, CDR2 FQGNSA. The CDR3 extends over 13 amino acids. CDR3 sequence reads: CASSPGRREKLFF. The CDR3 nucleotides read TGTGCCAGCAGCCCCGGGAGGCGGGAAAAACTGTTTTTT.